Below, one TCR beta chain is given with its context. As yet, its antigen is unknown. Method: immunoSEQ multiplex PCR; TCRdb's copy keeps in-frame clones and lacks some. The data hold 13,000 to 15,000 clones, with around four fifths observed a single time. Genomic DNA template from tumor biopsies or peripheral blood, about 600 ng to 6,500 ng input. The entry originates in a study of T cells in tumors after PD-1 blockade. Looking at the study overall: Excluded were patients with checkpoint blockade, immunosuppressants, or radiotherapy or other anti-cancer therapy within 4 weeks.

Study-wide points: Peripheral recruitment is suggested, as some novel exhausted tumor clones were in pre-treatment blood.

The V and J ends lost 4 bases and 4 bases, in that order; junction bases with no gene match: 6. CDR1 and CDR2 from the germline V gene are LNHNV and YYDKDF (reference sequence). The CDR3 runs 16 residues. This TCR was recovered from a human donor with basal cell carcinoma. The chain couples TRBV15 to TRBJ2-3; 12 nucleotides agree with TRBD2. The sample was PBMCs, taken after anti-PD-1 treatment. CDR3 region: CATSTSSGRAADTQYF. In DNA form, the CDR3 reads TGTGCCACCAGCACCTCTAGCGGGAGGGCCGCAGATACGCAGTATTTT.